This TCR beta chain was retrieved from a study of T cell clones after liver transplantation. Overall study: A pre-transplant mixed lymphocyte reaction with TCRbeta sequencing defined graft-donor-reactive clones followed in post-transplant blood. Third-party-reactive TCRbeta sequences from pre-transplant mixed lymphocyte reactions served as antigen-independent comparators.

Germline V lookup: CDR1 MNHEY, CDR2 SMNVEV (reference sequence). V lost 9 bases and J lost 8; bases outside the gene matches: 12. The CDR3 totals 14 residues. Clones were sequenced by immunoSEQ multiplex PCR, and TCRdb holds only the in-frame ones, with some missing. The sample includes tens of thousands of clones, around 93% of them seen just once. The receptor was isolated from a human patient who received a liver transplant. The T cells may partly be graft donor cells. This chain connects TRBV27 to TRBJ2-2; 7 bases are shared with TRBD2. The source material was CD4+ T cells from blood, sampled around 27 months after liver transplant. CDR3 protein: CARPGLQEGGELFF. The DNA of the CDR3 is TGTGCCAGACCGGGACTACAAGAAGGGGGGGAGCTGTTTTTT.